This T cell receptor beta chain came from a study of T cell responses to AZD1222 COVID-19 vaccine. Study findings and constraints: Donors were mostly white British, more females; clonal diversity possibly underestimated. Spike-specific TCR repertoires showed rising breadth and depth after two AZD1222 doses. With dominance at 160-218 and 743-854, vaccine-associated CD4 TCRs spanned spike.

Profiling relied on immunoSEQ multiplex PCR, and the TCRdb table lists in-frame clones only, not all of them. The sample includes approximately 130,000 clones, around 83% of them seen just once. V lost 4 bases and J 8 bases, leaving 9 bases between the germline ends. There are 13 residues in the CDR3. The germline V gene has CDR1 WNHNN and CDR2 SYGVQD (reference sequence). As concerns this clone: The antigen is unknown.

Second-dose schedules of about 4 or about 12 weeks were combined. The V call is TRBV10-1, the J call TRBJ1-6; D might be TRBD1 (6 bases). The clonotype originates from an adult who received the AZD1222 COVID-19 vaccine. Material: peripheral blood, obtained 28 days after the second AZD1222 dose. The CDR3 loop is CASSGDRYSPLHF. CDR3 in DNA: TGCGCCAGCAGTGGAGACAGGTATTCACCCCTCCACTTT.